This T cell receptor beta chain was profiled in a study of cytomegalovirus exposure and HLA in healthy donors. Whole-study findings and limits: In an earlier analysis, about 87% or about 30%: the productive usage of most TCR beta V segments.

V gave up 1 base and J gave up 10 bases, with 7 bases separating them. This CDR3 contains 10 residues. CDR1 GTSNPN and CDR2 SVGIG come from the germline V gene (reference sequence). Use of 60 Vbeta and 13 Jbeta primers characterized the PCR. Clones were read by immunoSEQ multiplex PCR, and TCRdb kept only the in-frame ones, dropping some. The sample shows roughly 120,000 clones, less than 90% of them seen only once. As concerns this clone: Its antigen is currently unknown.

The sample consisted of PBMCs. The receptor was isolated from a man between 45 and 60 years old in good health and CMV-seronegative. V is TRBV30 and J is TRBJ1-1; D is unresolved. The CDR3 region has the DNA TGTGCCTGGAGTGGCCCGCGAGCTTTCTTT. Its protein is CAWSGPRAFF.